The T cell receptor (beta chain) described here comes from a study of post-analysis software for immune sequencing data. Study-wide findings and caveats: With TRBV5-6, TRBV5-1 and TRBV20-1 included, 5 or 6 TRBV segments were more frequent in patients than in controls. When compared against controls, multiple sclerosis patients showed significantly lower normalized Chao1 diversity.

The TCR beta cDNA libraries carried unique molecular identifiers. From the PCR reads, TCRdb called clonotypes with MiXCR, one entry per CDR3 protein. The repertoire holds approximately 260,000 distinct CDR3 sequences, with approximately 34% as singletons. Comment on this clonotype: Its specificity is not known.

CDR3 size: 15 residues. V shed 1 base, J shed 4 bases, and the junction held 4 bases outside the gene matches. The germline V gene has CDR1 MNHEY and CDR2 SVGAGI. The chain uses TRBV6-5 and TRBJ2-3, with 8 bases identical to TRBD2. The receptor's source is a girl aged 5-17 years with multiple sclerosis. The source material was blood. The CDR3 DNA reads TGTGCCAGCAGTTACTGGCGGGGGGACCCAGATACGCAGTATTTT. Translation: CASSYWRGDPDTQYF.